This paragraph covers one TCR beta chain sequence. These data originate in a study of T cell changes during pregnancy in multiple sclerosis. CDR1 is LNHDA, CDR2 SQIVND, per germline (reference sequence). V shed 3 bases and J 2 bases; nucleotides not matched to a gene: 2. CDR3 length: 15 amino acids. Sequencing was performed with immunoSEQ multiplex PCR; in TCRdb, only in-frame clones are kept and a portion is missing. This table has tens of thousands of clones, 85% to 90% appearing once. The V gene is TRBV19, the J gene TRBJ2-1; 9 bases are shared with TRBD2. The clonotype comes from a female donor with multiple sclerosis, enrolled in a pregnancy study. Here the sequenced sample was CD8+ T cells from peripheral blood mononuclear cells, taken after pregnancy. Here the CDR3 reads CASSIGGGAYNEQFF. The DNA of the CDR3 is TGTGCCAGTAGTATCGGCGGGGGGGCCTACAATGAGCAGTTCTTC.